The 3 T cell receptor beta chains reported below all come from one sample, sequenced in a study of memory CD4+ T cells and cytomegalovirus serostatus. Single viable CD3+CD4+CD8-CD45RO+ cells were sorted as the memory CD4+ T cells. Here immunoSEQ multiplex PCR was the method, and the copy in TCRdb shows in-frame clones only, minus some. The sample holds 60,000 to 70,000 clones, roughly 80% seen once. The sequenced sample consisted of memory CD4+ T cells from blood. These receptor sequences come from an adult in good health and CMV-seronegative. Some clones in this sample may be carry-over from other donors' samples.

The chain employs TRBV11-1 and TRBJ2-1; 8 bases align to TRBD1. V dropped 4 bases and J dropped 2; count of bases not matched to a gene: 7. In germline, CDR1 is SGHAT, CDR2 FQDESV (reference sequence). The CDR3 runs to 16 residues. CDR3 DNA: TGTGCCAGCAGCTCCCGGACAGGGACAACCTACAATGAGCAGTTCTTC. Protein product: CASSSRTGTTYNEQFF.

This clone was recorded once. The genes are TRBV5-5 and TRBJ2-7; possible D gene TRBD1, 7 bases. Trimming pared 4 bases from V and 0 bases from J, leaving 11 bases between. Germline CDR1 is SGHKS and CDR2 is YYEKEE (reference sequence). The length of the CDR3 is 14 residues. The CDR3 loop reads CASSMQGGSYEQYF. DNA of the CDR3: TGTGCCAGCAGCATGCAGGGGGGCTCCTACGAGCAGTACTTC.

V is TRBV4-3 and J is TRBJ2-1; TRBD2 matches at 8 bases. J lost 8 bases, V lost 4 bases, and 10 bases had no gene match. CDR3 size: 15 residues. CDR1 is LGHNA and CDR2 is YSLEER in the germline V gene. The CDR3 coding sequence is TGCGCCAGCAGCCGAACCGGGACTAGTAGCTATGAGCAGTTCTTC. Protein product: CASSRTGTSSYEQFF.